This T cell receptor beta chain was sequenced for a study of T cell responses to AZD1222 COVID-19 vaccine. This clone turned up a few times. The antigen remains unidentified. The study, taken as a whole, reports: Clonal diversity was possibly underestimated; the donors were predominantly white British and more often female. The study identified only a handful of AZD1222 recipients as seropositive at baseline.

Second-dose timings of about 4 or about 12 weeks were pooled. Germline values: CDR1 MNHEY, CDR2 SVGAGI. The CDR3 has 14 amino acids. Trimming removed 8 bases at V and 2 bases at J, with 16 bases between. The method was immunoSEQ multiplex PCR; TCRdb's version includes in-frame clones alone and lacks a portion of them. The sample consists of around 80,000 clones, 83% of them appearing once. Sequenced here: peripheral blood, sampled 28 days after the second AZD1222 dose. The J gene is TRBJ2-7, the V gene TRBV6-5; D remains ambiguous. The sequence was collected from an adult who received the AZD1222 COVID-19 vaccine. CDR3 nucleotide sequence: TGTGCCAGCCGCCGCGTGGAGCGTACCTACGAGCAGTACTTC. Translating it yields CASRRVERTYEQYF.